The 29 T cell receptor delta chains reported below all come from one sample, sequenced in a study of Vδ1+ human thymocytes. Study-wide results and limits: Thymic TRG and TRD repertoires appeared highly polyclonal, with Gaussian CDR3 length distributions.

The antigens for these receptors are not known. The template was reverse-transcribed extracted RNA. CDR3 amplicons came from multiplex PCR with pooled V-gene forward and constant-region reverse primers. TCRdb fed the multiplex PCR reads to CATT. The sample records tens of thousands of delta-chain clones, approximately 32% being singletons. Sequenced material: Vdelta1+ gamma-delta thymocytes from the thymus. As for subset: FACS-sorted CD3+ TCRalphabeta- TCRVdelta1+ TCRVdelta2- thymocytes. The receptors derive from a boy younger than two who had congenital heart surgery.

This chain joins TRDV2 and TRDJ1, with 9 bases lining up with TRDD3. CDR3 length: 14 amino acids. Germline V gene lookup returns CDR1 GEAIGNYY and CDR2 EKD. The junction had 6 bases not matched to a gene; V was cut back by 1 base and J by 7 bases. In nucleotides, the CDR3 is TGTGCCTGTGACACAATCTGGGGGATCCTTAAACTCATCTTT. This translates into CACDTIWGILKLIF.

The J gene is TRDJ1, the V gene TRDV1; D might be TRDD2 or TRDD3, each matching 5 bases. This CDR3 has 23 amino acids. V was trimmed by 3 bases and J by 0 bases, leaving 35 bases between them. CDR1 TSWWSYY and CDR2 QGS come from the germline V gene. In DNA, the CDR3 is TGTGCTCTTGGGGACGGGGGGCCCAAGCGGTGCGGCCTACCGGCGGGACACACCGATAAACTCATCTTT. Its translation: CALGDGGPKRCGLPAGHTDKLIF.

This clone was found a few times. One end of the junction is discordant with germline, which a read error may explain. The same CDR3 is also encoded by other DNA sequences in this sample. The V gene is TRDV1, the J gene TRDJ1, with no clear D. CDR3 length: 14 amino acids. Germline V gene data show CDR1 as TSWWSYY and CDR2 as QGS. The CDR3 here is CALGGRRYTDKLIF. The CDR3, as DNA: TGTGCTCTTGGGGGGAGGAGGTACACCGACAAACTCATCTTT.

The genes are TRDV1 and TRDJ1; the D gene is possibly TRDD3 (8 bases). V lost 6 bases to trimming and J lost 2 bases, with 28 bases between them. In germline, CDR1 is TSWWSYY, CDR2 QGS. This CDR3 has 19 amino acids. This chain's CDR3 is CALGVFLNRLGVETDKLIF. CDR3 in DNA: TGTGCTCTTGGAGTCTTCCTAAACAGACTGGGGGTAGAAACCGATAAACTCATCTTT.

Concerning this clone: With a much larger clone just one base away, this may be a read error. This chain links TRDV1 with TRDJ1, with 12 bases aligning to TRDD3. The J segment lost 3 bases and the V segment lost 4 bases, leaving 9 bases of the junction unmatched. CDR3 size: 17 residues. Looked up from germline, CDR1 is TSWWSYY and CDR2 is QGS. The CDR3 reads CALGVLLGDTRADKLIF. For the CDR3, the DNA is TGTGCTCTTGGGGTCCTACTGGGGGATACTAGGGCCGATAAACTCATCTTT.

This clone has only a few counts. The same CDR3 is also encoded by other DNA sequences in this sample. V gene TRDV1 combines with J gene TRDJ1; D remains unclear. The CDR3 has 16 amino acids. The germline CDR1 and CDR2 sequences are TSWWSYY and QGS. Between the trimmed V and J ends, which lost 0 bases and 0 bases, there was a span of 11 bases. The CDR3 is CALGELRGPNTDKLIF. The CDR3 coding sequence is TGTGCTCTTGGGGAACTCCGGGGCCCCAACACCGATAAACTCATCTTT.

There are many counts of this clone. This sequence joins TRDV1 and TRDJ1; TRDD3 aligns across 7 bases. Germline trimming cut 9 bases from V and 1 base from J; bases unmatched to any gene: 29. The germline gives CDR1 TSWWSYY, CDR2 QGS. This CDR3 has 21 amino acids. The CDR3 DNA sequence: TGTGCTCTCCGCCCACGCTTCCGGATCTTGGGGGACAATCCGTTCACCGATAAACTCATCTTT. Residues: CALRPRFRILGDNPFTDKLIF.

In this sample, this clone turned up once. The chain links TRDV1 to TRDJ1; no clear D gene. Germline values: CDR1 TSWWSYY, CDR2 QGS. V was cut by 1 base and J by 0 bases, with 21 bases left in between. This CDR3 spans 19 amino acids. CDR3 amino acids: CALGEHPPGREFNTDKLIF. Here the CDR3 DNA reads TGTGCTCTTGGGGAACACCCCCCCGGGAGGGAATTCAACACCGATAAACTCATCTTT.

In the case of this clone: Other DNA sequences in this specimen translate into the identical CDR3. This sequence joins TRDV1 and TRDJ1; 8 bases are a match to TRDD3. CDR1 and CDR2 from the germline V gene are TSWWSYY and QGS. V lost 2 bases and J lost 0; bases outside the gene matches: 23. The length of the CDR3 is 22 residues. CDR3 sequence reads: CALGEFMRDLGEGRSDTDKLIF. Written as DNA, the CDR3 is TGTGCTCTTGGGGAATTCATGCGGGACCTGGGGGAAGGAAGGTCGGACACCGATAAACTCATCTTT.

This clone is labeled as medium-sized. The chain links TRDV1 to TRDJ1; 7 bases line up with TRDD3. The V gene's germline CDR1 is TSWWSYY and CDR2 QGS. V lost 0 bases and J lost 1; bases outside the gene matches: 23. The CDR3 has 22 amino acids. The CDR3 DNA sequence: TGTGCTCTTGGGGAACTAGGGCGCTATCTCAACCTGGGGGTTCCGACCACCGATAAACTCATCTTT. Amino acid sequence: CALGELGRYLNLGVPTTDKLIF.

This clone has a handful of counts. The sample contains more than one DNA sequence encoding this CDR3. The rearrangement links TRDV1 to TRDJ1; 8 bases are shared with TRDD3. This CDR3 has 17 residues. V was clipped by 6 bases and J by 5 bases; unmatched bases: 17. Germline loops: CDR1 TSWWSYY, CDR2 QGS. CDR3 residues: CALGTPTLLGGGDKLIF. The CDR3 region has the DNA TGTGCTCTTGGAACTCCTACTCTACTGGGGGGCGGTGATAAACTCATCTTT.

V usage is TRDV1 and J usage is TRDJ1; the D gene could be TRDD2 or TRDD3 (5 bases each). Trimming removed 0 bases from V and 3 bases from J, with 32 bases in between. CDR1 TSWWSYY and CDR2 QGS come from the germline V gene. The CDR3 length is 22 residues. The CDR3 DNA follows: TGTGCTCTTGGGGAACTTTATCGGTACTCGCCTACTGGAAAAAGGGTGGCCGATAAACTCATCTTT. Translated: CALGELYRYSPTGKRVADKLIF.

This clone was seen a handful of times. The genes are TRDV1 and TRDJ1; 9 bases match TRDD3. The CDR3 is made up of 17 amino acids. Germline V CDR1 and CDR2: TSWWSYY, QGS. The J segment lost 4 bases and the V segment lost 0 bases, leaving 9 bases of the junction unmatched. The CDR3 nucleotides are TGTGCTCTTGGGGAACTCTTCGGGGCTGGGGGATTCGATAAACTCATCTTT. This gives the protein CALGELFGAGGFDKLIF.

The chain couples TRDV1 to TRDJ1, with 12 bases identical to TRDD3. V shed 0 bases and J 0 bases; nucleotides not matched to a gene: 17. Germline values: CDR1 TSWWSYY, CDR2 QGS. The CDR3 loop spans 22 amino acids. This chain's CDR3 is CALGELAPPPVLGDTYTDKLIF. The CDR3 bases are TGTGCTCTTGGGGAACTGGCCCCTCCTCCCGTACTGGGGGATACCTACACCGATAAACTCATCTTT.

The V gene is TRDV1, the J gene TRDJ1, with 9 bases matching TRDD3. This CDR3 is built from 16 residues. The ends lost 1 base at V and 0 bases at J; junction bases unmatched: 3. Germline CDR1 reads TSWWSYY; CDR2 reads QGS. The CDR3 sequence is CALGEPWGIDTDKLIF. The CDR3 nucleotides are TGTGCTCTTGGGGAACCCTGGGGGATTGACACCGATAAACTCATCTTT.

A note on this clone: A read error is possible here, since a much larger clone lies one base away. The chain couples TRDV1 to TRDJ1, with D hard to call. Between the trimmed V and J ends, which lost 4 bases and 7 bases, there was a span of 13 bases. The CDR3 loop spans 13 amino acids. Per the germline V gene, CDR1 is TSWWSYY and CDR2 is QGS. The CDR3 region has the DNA TGTGCTCTTGGGGGGGCCAGGCCCGCTAAACTCATCTTT. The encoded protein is CALGGARPAKLIF.

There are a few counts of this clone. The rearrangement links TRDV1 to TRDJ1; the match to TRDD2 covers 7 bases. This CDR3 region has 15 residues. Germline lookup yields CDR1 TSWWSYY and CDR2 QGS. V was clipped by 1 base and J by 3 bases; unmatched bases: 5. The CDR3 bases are TGTGCTCTTGGGGAACATTCCTACACTGCCGATAAACTCATCTTT. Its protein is CALGEHSYTADKLIF.

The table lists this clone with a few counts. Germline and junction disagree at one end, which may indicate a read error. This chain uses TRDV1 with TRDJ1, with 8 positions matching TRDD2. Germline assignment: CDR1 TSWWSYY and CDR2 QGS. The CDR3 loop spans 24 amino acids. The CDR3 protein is CALGEVPTTFLRYWANGYTDKLTF. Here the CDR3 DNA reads TGTGCTCTTGGGGAAGTCCCTACGACCTTCCTAAGGTACTGGGCAAATGGGTACACCGATAAACTCACCTTT.

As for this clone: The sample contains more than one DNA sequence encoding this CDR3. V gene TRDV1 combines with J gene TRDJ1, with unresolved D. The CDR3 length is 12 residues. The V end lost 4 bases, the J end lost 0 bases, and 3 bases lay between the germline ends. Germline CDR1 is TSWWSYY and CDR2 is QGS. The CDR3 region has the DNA TGTGCTCTTGGGGCCTACACCGATAAACTCATCTTT. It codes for CALGAYTDKLIF.

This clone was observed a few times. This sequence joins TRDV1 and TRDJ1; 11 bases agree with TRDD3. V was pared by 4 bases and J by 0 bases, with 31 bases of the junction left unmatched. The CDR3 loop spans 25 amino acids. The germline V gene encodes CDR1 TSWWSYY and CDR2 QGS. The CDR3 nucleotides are TGTGCTCTTGGGGCCCTCCCCACCTTCCTTCTAAGGGGTGGGGGATACGCTCCCTACACCGATAAACTCATCTTT. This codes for CALGALPTFLLRGGGYAPYTDKLIF.

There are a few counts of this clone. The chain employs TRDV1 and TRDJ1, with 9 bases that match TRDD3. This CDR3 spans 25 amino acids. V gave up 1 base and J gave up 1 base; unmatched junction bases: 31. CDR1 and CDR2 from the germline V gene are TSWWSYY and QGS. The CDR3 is CALGEPARVPSAPWGIGAATDKLIF. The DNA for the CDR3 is TGTGCTCTTGGGGAACCAGCTAGGGTCCCTTCCGCCCCTTGGGGGATAGGGGCGGCCACCGATAAACTCATCTTT.

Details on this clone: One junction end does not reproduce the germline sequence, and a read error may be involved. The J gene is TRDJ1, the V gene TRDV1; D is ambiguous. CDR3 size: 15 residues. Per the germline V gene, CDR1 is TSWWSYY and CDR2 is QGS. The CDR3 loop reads CALGQLRGAGTKLIF. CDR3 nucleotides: TGTGCTCTTGGGCAACTGCGAGGGGCAGGGACCAAACTCATCTTT.

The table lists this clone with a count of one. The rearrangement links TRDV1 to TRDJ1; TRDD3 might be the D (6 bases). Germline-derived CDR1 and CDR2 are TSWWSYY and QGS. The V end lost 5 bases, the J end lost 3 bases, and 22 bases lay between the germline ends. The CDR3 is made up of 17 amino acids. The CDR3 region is CALGKVVGGGRPDKLIF. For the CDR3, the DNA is TGTGCTCTTGGGAAAGTGGTTGGGGGTGGCCGGCCCGATAAACTCATCTTT.

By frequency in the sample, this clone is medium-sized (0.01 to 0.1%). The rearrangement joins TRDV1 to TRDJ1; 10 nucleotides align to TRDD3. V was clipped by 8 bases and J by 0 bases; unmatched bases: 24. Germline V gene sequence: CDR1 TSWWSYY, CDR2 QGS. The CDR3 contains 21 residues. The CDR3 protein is CALCPKALTGGFTPYTDKLIF. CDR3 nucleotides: TGTGCTCTTTGCCCTAAGGCCCTAACTGGGGGATTTACCCCCTACACCGATAAACTCATCTTT.

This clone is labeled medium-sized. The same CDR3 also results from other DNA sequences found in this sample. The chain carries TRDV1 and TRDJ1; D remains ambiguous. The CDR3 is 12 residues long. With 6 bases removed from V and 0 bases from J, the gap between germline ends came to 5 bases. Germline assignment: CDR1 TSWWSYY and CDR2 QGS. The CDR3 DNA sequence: TGTGCTCTTGGCCTTTACACCGATAAACTCATCTTT. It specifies CALGLYTDKLIF.

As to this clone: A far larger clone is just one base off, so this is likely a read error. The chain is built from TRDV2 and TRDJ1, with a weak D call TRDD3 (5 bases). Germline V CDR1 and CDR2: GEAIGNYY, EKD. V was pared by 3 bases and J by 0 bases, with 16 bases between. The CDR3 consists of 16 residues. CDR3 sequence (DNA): TGTGCCTGTGACGCAGATACAACGGTTTACACCGATAAACTCATCTTT. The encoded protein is CACDADTTVYTDKLIF.

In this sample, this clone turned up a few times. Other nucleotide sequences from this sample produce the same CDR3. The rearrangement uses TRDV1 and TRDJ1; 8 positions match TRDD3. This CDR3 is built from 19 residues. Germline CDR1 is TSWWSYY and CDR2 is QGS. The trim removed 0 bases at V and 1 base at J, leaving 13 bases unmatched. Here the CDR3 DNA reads TGTGCTCTTGGGGAACTCGCCCGAAGGGATACGGGGGGCACCGATAAACTCATCTTT. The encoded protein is CALGELARRDTGGTDKLIF.

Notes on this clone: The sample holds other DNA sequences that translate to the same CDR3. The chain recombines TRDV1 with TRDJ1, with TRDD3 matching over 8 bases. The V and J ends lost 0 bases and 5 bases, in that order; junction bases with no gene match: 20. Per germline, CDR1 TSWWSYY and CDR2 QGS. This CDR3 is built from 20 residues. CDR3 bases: TGTGCTCTTGGGGAACTGAAATACGACGTCGGGATACGTGGGGGGGATAAACTCATCTTT. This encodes CALGELKYDVGIRGGDKLIF.

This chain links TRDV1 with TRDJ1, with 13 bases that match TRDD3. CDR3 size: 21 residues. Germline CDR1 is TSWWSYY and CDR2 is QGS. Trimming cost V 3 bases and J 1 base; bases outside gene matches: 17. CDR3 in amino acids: CALGDSAFTGGYDGCTDKLIF. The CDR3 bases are TGTGCTCTTGGGGATTCGGCCTTCACTGGGGGATACGATGGGTGCACCGATAAACTCATCTTT.